Shown below are 27 T cell receptor beta chains from a single sample sequenced in a study of beta chain features in type 1 diabetes. Study-wide results and limits: Shorter TCRB CDR3s, moderately but significantly so, were found in Type 1 diabetes patients in all four CD4+ subsets.

These receptors' targets are unknown. The whole isolated RNA underwent reverse transcription, so sequencing captured expressed TCRB transcripts. Assay: immunoSEQ multiplex PCR; the TCRdb copy retains only in-frame clones and omits some. The sample lists around 150,000 clones, about a tenth occurring once. Sequences were obtained from central memory CD4+ T cells from blood. The receptors originated from a man aged 25 to 40 with type 1 diabetes.

This clone was found a few times. The V call is TRBV29-1, the J call TRBJ1-4; 7 nucleotides match TRBD1. V was pared by 3 bases and J by 12 bases, with 10 bases of the junction left unmatched. The CDR3 runs to 13 residues. Germline values: CDR1 SQVTM, CDR2 ANQGSEA. This CDR3 is CSVEGYPGTELFF. CDR3 coding DNA: TGCAGCGTTGAGGGGTATCCCGGGACAGAACTGTTTTTT. Variable domain in full (rest from reference TRBV29-1 and TRBJ1-4): SAVISQKPSRDICQRGTSLTIQCQVDSQVTMMFWYRQQPGQSLTLIATANQGSEATYESGFVIDKFPISRPNLTFSTLTVSNMSPEDSSIYLCSVEGYPGTELFFGSGTQLSVL.

This clone appeared a few times. V usage is TRBV18 and J usage is TRBJ2-3; 7 positions agree with TRBD1. V lost 3 bases to trimming and J lost 2 bases; unmatched junction nucleotides: 14. The CDR3 has 18 amino acids. The germline gives CDR1 KGHSH, CDR2 LQKENI. The CDR3 loop is CASSPFPGGQGVTDTQYF. The DNA of the CDR3 is TGTGCCAGCTCACCTTTCCCCGGTGGGCAGGGGGTCACAGATACGCAGTATTTT.

The chain employs TRBV4-2 and TRBJ2-7; 7 bases fit TRBD1. The CDR3 has 14 residues. The germline gives CDR1 LGHNA, CDR2 YNFKEQ. V lost 4 bases to trimming and J lost 1 base; unmatched junction nucleotides: 4. The CDR3 DNA follows: TGTGCCAGCAGCCCGGGACAGAGATCCTACGAGCAGTACTTC. Residues: CASSPGQRSYEQYF.

The chain carries TRBV6-6 and TRBJ1-1, with TRBD1 matching over 7 bases. V gave up 6 bases and J gave up 6 bases; unmatched junction bases: 7. The CDR3 length is 13 residues. CDR1 MNHNY and CDR2 SVGAGI come from the germline V gene (reference sequence). The CDR3 loop is CASSRDRYAEAFF. The CDR3 DNA reads as TGTGCCAGCAGCCGGGACAGATACGCTGAAGCTTTCTTT.

A note on this clone: Additional DNA sequences in this sample encode the identical CDR3. This sequence joins TRBV27 and TRBJ2-1; 11 bases fit TRBD1. Germline CDR1 reads MNHEY; CDR2 reads SMNVEV (reference sequence). V lost 6 bases and J lost 7; bases outside the gene matches: 5. CDR3 length: 14 residues. The DNA for the CDR3 is TGTGCCAGCAGCCGGGACAGGGGGGTGAATGAGCAGTTCTTC. Translating it yields CASSRDRGVNEQFF.

The rearrangement links TRBV6-6 to TRBJ2-5; D not resolved. The V gene's germline CDR1 is MNHNY and CDR2 SVGAGI (reference sequence). Trimming shortened V by 0 bases and J by 4 bases, and 9 bases separated the two germline ends. This CDR3 region has 14 residues. The CDR3 loop is CASSYSSRGETQYF. The CDR3 nucleotides read TGTGCCAGCAGTTACTCTTCCCGAGGAGAGACCCAGTACTTC.

This clone turned up a few times. This chain uses TRBV5-1 with TRBJ2-3; TRBD2 matches at 8 bases. The CDR3 is 14 residues long. Losses at the gene ends were 6 bases for V and 0 bases for J; bases not matched to a gene: 3. CDR1 is SGHRS, CDR2 YFSETQ, per germline. CDR3 DNA: TGCGCCAGCAATCGGGAGGGCAGCACAGATACGCAGTATTTT. This translates into CASNREGSTDTQYF.

This clone has only a few counts. The chain recombines TRBV5-1 with TRBJ2-6; D unclear. This CDR3 region has 13 residues. Germline V CDR1 and CDR2: SGHRS, YFSETQ. The V end lost 3 bases, the J end lost 3 bases, and 4 bases lay between the germline ends. The CDR3 DNA follows: TGCGCCAGCAGCTCGGTTGGGGCCAACGTCCTGACTTTC. It translates to CASSSVGANVLTF.

The J gene is TRBJ1-4, the V gene TRBV5-6, with D hard to call. The CDR3 contains 14 residues. V was trimmed by 0 bases and J by 7 bases, leaving 10 bases between them. The germline gives CDR1 SGHDT, CDR2 YYEEEE. The CDR3 protein is CASSLGRVGEKLFF. CDR3 nucleotide sequence: TGTGCCAGCAGCTTGGGACGGGTTGGTGAAAAACTGTTTTTT.

This clone has just a few counts. The chain employs TRBV28 and TRBJ2-7; weak D call: TRBD1 (6 bases). The V and J ends lost 7 bases and 5 bases respectively, with 12 bases between them. The CDR3 is 12 residues long. Germline V CDR1 and CDR2: MDHEN, SYDVKM. CDR3 in amino acids: CASIDRNNEQYF. In DNA form, the CDR3 reads TGTGCCAGCATCGACAGGAACAACGAGCAGTACTTC.

CDR3 in DNA: TGTGCCAGCAGTGGTGACAGGGGGAACATTCAGTACTTC. Protein: CASSGDRGNIQYF. The genes are TRBV6-1 and TRBJ2-4; TRBD1 matches 9 bases. V gave up 4 bases and J gave up 7 bases; unmatched junction bases: 2. Per the germline V gene, CDR1 is MNHNS and CDR2 is SASEGT. The CDR3 consists of 13 residues.

The V and J genes are TRBV29-1 and TRBJ1-2; maybe TRBD1 (5 bases). The ends were cut back, 6 bases at V and 2 bases at J, with 10 bases in the middle. The CDR3 has 12 amino acids. Germline V gives CDR1 SQVTM, CDR2 ANQGSEA. CDR3 nucleotides: TGCAGCGTGACAGATTCCAACTATGGCTACACCTTC. It codes for CSVTDSNYGYTF.

Only a few counts were recorded for this clone. The chain carries TRBV4-1 and TRBJ2-7, with 9 bases fitting TRBD1. This CDR3 contains 16 residues. Per the germline V gene, CDR1 is MGHRA and CDR2 is YSYEKL. V dropped 4 bases and J dropped 7; count of bases not matched to a gene: 14. The CDR3 loop is CASSPGDPGQGREQYF. CDR3 DNA sequence: TGCGCCAGCAGCCCCGGAGACCCGGGACAGGGTAGAGAGCAGTACTTC.

CDR3 nucleotide sequence: TGTGCCAGCAGCAATGCCGGGACAGGGGGCGTCCAGCAGTACTTC. Translating it yields CASSNAGTGGVQQYF. The chain joins TRBV4-2 to TRBJ2-7, with 12 bases lining up with TRBD1. The CDR3 length is 15 residues. The J segment lost 8 bases and the V segment lost 5 bases, leaving 10 bases of the junction unmatched. CDR1 is LGHNA and CDR2 is YNFKEQ in the germline V gene.

The sample holds a few counts of this clone. This sequence joins TRBV28 and TRBJ2-2; no definite D call. CDR1 and CDR2 (germline): MDHEN, SYDVKM. V dropped 1 base and J dropped 1 base, with 7 bases sitting between them. CDR3 length: 15 residues. The CDR3 nucleotides read TGTGCCAGCAGTTTATTGGCCCGGAACACCGGGGAGCTGTTTTTT. Protein sequence: CASSLLARNTGELFF.

A remark on this clone: The junction shows a germline mismatch at one end, possibly a read error. V and J are TRBV4-3 and TRBJ1-1, with D unresolved. The CDR3 sequence is 12 residues long. Germline V gives CDR1 LGHNA, CDR2 YSLEER. The CDR3, as DNA: TGCGCCAGCAGAGCCGGGAACGCTGAAGCTTTCTTT. This codes for CASRAGNAEAFF.

This clone was detected ten times or more. The chain combines TRBV7-2 with TRBJ2-5; 7 bases align to TRBD1. This CDR3 contains 15 residues. Germline trimming cut 5 bases from V and 5 bases from J; bases unmatched to any gene: 11. CDR1 is SGHTA and CDR2 is FQGNSA in the germline V gene. The CDR3 DNA reads as TGTGCCAGCAGCCAAAAATTGGGGACAGAGGAGACCCAGTACTTC. The encoded protein is CASSQKLGTEETQYF.

This clone has more than one count but fewer than ten. The CDR3 DNA is TGTGCCAGGGCTAGAGAGGAGACCCAGTACTTC. Its protein product is CARAREETQYF. The gene calls are TRBV6-1 and TRBJ2-5; D ambiguous. V lost 9 bases and J lost 5, with 10 bases in between. The CDR3 spans 11 residues. CDR1 is MNHNS and CDR2 is SASEGT in the germline V gene.

The chain recombines TRBV6-6 with TRBJ2-1; D possibly corresponds to TRBD2 (6 bases). V lost 4 bases and J 7 bases, leaving 17 bases between the germline ends. Germline loops: CDR1 MNHNY, CDR2 SVGAGI (reference sequence). CDR3 length: 15 residues. In DNA, the CDR3 is TGTGCCAGCAGTTCCTCGGAGGGGAGAAGGAATGAGCAGTTCTTC. Translating gives CASSSSEGRRNEQFF.

CDR3 region: CASSSWTSGRAYEQYF. In nucleotides, the CDR3 is TGTGCCAGCAGCTCCTGGACTAGCGGGAGGGCCTACGAGCAGTACTTC. V gene TRBV11-2 combines with J gene TRBJ2-7; 15 bases fit TRBD2. CDR1 is SGHAT, CDR2 FQNNGV, per germline. The V and J ends lost 4 bases and 2 bases, in that order; junction bases with no gene match: 3. The CDR3 runs 16 residues.

This clone was found a few times. The CDR3 coding sequence is TGTGCCAGCAGCTTTGGACTGGGTGGGAATACCGGGGAGCTGTTTTTT. It codes for CASSFGLGGNTGELFF. This chain links TRBV5-4 with TRBJ2-2, with D perhaps matching TRBD2 (5 bases). The germline CDR1 and CDR2 sequences are SGHNT and YYREEE (reference sequence). The V and J ends lost 2 bases and 5 bases respectively, with 16 bases between them. The CDR3 runs to 16 residues. Supplemented by reference TRBV5-4 and TRBJ2-2, the full variable domain reads ETGVTQSPTHLIKTRGQQVTLRCSSQSGHNTVSWYQQALGQGPQFIFQYYREEENGRGNFPPRFSGLQFPNYSSELNVNALELDDSALYLCASSFGLGGNTGELFFGEGSRLTVL.

This clone occurred a few times. The CDR3 sequence is CASSRSAVDYGYTF. CDR3 nucleotide sequence: TGCGCCAGCAGCCGTAGCGCGGTCGACTATGGCTACACCTTC. The gene calls are TRBV4-3 and TRBJ1-2; D is unclear. This CDR3 spans 14 amino acids. Trimming left V 4 bases short and J 3 bases short, with 12 bases between. Germline V gene lookup returns CDR1 LGHNA and CDR2 YSLEER.

This clone turned up a few times. The rearrangement uses TRBV11-1 and TRBJ2-5, with D unresolved. The CDR3 length is 15 residues. Germline V gives CDR1 SGHAT, CDR2 FQDESV (reference sequence). Between the trimmed V and J ends, which lost 2 bases and 0 bases, there was a span of 10 bases. Written as DNA, the CDR3 is TGTGCCAGCAGCTTAATCCGGCGGAACCAAGAGACCCAGTACTTC. Translating it yields CASSLIRRNQETQYF.

CDR3 bases: TGTGCCAGCAGCCAAGGACAGGTCTCTGGAAACACCATATATTTT. Residues: CASSQGQVSGNTIYF. The rearrangement uses TRBV4-2 and TRBJ1-3; tentatively, D is TRBD1 (6 bases). CDR1 LGHNA and CDR2 YNFKEQ come from the germline V gene. The CDR3 is 15 residues long. V dropped 1 base and J dropped 0 bases, with 7 bases sitting between them.

The chain combines TRBV2 with TRBJ2-3; possibly TRBD2 for D (5 bases). The germline V gene has CDR1 SNHLY and CDR2 FYNNEI. This CDR3 has 15 residues. V was clipped by 3 bases and J by 7 bases, with 17 bases between them. For the CDR3, the DNA is TGTGCCAGCAGTGACCCGCGGGCTCTCCGGAATACGCAGTATTTT. This sequence encodes CASSDPRALRNTQYF.

This chain joins TRBV9 and TRBJ1-4; maybe TRBD1 (5 bases). V was clipped by 0 bases and J by 5 bases, with 8 bases between them. The CDR3 runs 14 residues. Germline V lookup: CDR1 SGDLS, CDR2 YYNGEE. CDR3 loop: CASSVDGGNEKLFF. The CDR3 DNA reads TGTGCCAGCAGCGTAGATGGGGGGAATGAAAAACTGTTTTTT.

This clone has just a few counts. The chain couples TRBV7-6 to TRBJ2-3, with 12 nucleotides matching TRBD2. V gave up 3 bases and J gave up 4 bases; unmatched junction bases: 2. CDR3 length equals 15 residues. Germline V gene data show CDR1 as SGHVS and CDR2 as FNYEAQ. The CDR3 protein is CASSFLAGGSDTQYF. CDR3 nucleotide sequence: TGTGCCAGCAGCTTCCTAGCGGGAGGGTCAGATACGCAGTATTTT.